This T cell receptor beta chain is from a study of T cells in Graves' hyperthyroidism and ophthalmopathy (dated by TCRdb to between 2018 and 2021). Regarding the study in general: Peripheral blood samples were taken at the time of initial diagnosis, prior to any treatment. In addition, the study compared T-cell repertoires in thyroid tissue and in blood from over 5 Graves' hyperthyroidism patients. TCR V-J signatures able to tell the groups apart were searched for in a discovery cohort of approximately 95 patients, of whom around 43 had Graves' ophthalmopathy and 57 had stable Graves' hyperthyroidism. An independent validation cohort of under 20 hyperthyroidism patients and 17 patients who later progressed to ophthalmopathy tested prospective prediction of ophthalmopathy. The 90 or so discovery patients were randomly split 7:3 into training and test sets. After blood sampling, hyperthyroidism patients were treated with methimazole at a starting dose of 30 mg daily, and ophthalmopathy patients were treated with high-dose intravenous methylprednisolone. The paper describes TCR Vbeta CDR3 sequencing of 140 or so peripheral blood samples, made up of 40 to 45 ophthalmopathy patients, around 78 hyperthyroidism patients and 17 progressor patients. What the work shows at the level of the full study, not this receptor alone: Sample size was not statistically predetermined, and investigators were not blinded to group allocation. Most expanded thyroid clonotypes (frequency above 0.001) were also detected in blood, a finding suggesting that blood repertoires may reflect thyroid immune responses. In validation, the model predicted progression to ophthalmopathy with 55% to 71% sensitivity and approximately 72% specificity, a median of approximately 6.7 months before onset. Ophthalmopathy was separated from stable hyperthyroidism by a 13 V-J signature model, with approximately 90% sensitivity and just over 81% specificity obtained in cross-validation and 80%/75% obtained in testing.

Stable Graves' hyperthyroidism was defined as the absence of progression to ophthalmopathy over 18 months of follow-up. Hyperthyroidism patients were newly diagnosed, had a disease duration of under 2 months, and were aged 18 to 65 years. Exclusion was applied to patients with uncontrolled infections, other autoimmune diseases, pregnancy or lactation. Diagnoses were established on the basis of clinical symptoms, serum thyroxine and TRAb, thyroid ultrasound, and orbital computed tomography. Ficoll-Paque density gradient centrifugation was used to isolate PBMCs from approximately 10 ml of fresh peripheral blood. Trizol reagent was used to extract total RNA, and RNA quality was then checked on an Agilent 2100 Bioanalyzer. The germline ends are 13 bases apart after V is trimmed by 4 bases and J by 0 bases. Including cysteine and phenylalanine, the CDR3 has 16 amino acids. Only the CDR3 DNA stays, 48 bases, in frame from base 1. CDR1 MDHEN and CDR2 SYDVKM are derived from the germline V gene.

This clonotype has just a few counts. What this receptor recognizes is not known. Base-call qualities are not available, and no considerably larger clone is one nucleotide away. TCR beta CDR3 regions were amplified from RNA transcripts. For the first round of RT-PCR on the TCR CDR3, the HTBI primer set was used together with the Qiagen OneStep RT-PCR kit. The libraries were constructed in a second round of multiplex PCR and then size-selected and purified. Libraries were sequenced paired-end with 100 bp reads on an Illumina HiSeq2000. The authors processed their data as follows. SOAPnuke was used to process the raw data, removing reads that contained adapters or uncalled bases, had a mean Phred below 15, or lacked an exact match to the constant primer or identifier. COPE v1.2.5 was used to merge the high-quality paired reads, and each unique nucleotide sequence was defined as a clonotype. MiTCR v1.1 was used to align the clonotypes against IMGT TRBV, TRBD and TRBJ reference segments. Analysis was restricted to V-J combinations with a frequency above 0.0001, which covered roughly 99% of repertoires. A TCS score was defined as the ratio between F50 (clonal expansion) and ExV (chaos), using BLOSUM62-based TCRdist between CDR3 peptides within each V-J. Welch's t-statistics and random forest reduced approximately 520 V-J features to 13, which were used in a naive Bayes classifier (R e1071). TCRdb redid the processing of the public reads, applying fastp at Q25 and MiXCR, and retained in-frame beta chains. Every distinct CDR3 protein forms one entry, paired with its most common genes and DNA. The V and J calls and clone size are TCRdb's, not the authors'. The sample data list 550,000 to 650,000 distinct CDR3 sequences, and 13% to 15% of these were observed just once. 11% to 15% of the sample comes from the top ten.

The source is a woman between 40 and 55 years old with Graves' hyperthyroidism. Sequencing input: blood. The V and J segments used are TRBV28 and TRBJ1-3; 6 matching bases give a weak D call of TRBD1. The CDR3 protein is CASSSQQGFSGNTIYF. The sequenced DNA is TGTGCCAGCAGTTCCCAACAGGGTTTCTCTGGAAACACCATATATTTT. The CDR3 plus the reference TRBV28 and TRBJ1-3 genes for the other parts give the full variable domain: DVKVTQSSRYLVKRTGEKVFLECVQDMDHENMFWYRQDPGLGLRLIYFSYDVKMKEKGDIPEGYSVSREKKERFSLILESASTNQTSMYLCASSSQQGFSGNTIYFGEGSWLTVV.